The 26 T cell receptor beta chains presented below share a single source sample, sequenced in a study of blood T cell repertoires in COVID-19. Sequenced by immunoSEQ multiplex PCR; TCRdb stores in-frame clones only, minus some. The sample gives 350,000 to 400,000 clones, around nine tenths of which show up once; 1.2% is in the top ten. The sequenced material came from PBMCs or T cells enriched from blood (not recorded which). Receptors were obtained from a woman aged 18 to 35 who had recovered from COVID-19.

The chain couples TRBV5-1 to TRBJ1-1, with D unclear. There are 13 residues in the CDR3. Deletions cut 2 bases from V and 2 bases from J, with 7 bases between. Germline V gene sequence: CDR1 SGHRS, CDR2 YFSETQ. This CDR3 is CASSFGSNTEAFF. The CDR3, as DNA: TGCGCCAGCAGCTTCGGGTCTAACACTGAAGCTTTCTTT.

The V call is TRBV2, the J call TRBJ1-6, with TRBD1 matching 7 bases. V shed 3 bases and J 10 bases; nucleotides not matched to a gene: 9. The germline V gene has CDR1 SNHLY and CDR2 FYNNEI. The CDR3 extends over 15 amino acids. The CDR3 DNA reads as TGTGCCAGCAGTGATCCGACAGGGAAGCACTCACCCCTCCACTTT. Translated, it gives CASSDPTGKHSPLHF. The variable domain in full, completed from reference TRBV2 and TRBJ1-6, reads EPEVTQTPSHQVTQMGQEVILRCVPISNHLYFYWYRQILGQKVEFLVSFYNNEISEKSEIFDDQFSVERPDGSNFTLKIRSTKLEDSAMYFCASSDPTGKHSPLHFGNGTRLTVT.

DNA for the CDR3: TGTGCCAGCAGCTTAGATTTGGGGACAGGCGGCTCCTATAATTCACCCCTCCACTTT. Residues: CASSLDLGTGGSYNSPLHF. The chain recombines TRBV11-2 with TRBJ1-6, with 8 bases matching TRBD1. CDR1 is SGHAT and CDR2 is FQNNGV in the germline V gene. The junction had 7 bases not matched to a gene; V was cut back by 0 bases and J by 0 bases. The CDR3 spans 19 residues.

The chain has TRBV27 and TRBJ2-1, with unresolved D. The CDR3 sequence is 13 residues long. V shed 1 base and J shed 12 bases, with 13 bases lying between them. From germline, CDR1 is MNHEY and CDR2 SMNVEV (reference sequence). CDR3 sequence (DNA): TGTGCCAGCAGTTTATTCCCTTCATACGGGCAGTTCTTC. It specifies CASSLFPSYGQFF.

The chain links TRBV30 to TRBJ1-5, with 7 bases aligning to TRBD1. This CDR3 region has 15 residues. Unmatched junction bases numbered 4, after V lost 1 base and J lost 1 base. Germline V lookup: CDR1 GTSNPN, CDR2 SVGIG (reference sequence). The CDR3, as DNA: TGTGCCTGGAGTGGACAGGGACTGAGCAATCAGCCCCAGCATTTT. This encodes CAWSGQGLSNQPQHF.

In regard to this clone: A read error may produce the germline difference seen at one junction end. The chain employs TRBV6-1 and TRBJ1-6, with 8 bases identical to TRBD1. The CDR3 totals 14 residues. Germline loops: CDR1 MNHNS, CDR2 SASEGT. The CDR3 protein is CASSEGQGSTPLHF. CDR3 sequence (DNA): TGTGCCAGCAGCGAAGGACAGGGTTCAACACCCCTCCACTTT.

V gene TRBV6-4 combines with J gene TRBJ1-5, with D unclear. The CDR3 covers 13 residues. V was trimmed by 4 bases and J by 9 bases, leaving 13 bases between them. Germline V lookup: CDR1 MRHNA, CDR2 SNTAGT. In DNA form, the CDR3 reads TGTGCCAGCAGTGCAAGCGAGGGCTTGCCCCAGCATTTT. Encoded protein: CASSASEGLPQHF.

As concerns this clone: This sample also contains other DNA sequences that code for the same CDR3. The chain has TRBV7-2 and TRBJ1-2, with D perhaps TRBD1 (6 bases). Trimming cost V 5 bases and J 3 bases, with 10 bases left between them. The V gene's germline CDR1 is SGHTA and CDR2 FQGNSA. This CDR3 is 13 amino acids long. The CDR3 nucleotides are TGTGCCAGCAGCCTACAGGGATACTATGGCTACACCTTC. Translated: CASSLQGYYGYTF.

The V and J genes are TRBV7-6 and TRBJ1-1, with no clear D. The CDR3 runs to 12 residues. Germline-derived CDR1 and CDR2 are SGHVS and FNYEAQ. The ends were cut back, 3 bases at V and 5 bases at J, with 7 bases in the middle. CDR3 residues: CASSFPGTEAFF. The CDR3 DNA follows: TGTGCCAGCAGCTTTCCGGGAACTGAAGCTTTCTTT.

This chain joins TRBV10-3 and TRBJ1-5, with TRBD1 matching over 8 bases. The germline V gene has CDR1 ENHRY and CDR2 SYGVKD. This CDR3 is 15 amino acids long. V was clipped by 0 bases and J by 4 bases; unmatched bases: 2. DNA of the CDR3: TGTGCCATCAGTGAGTCGACAGGGGTTAATCAGCCCCAGCATTTT. This encodes CAISESTGVNQPQHF.

The chain combines TRBV5-4 with TRBJ2-2; 8 bases map to TRBD1. Germline V gene lookup returns CDR1 SGHNT and CDR2 YYREEE (reference sequence). Trimming cost V 4 bases and J 6 bases; bases outside gene matches: 2. This CDR3 spans 13 amino acids. The CDR3 nucleotides are TGTGCCAGCAGCGAGGACAGGGCCGGGGAGCTGTTTTTT. This codes for CASSEDRAGELFF.

This clone was seen a few times. The rearrangement links TRBV2 to TRBJ2-4; D might be TRBD1 (6 bases). Per the germline V gene, CDR1 is SNHLY and CDR2 is FYNNEI. The length of the CDR3 is 15 residues. V dropped 8 bases and J dropped 1 base, with 15 bases sitting between them. The CDR3 here is CASARAGVAKNIQYF. Here the CDR3 DNA reads TGTGCCAGCGCTCGGGCAGGGGTTGCCAAAAACATTCAGTACTTC.

The V call is TRBV19, the J call TRBJ2-5; 11 bases agree with TRBD2. This CDR3 region has 14 residues. CDR1 LNHDA and CDR2 SQIVND come from the germline V gene (reference sequence). V shed 3 bases and J 4 bases; nucleotides not matched to a gene: 1. The CDR3 is CASSISGGVETQYF. CDR3 bases: TGTGCCAGTAGTATTAGCGGGGGGGTAGAGACCCAGTACTTC.

The chain uses TRBV7-9 and TRBJ1-2; TRBD1 aligns across 9 bases. V lost 5 bases and J lost 6; bases outside the gene matches: 10. The CDR3 totals 15 residues. Per the germline V gene, CDR1 is SEHNR and CDR2 is FQNEAQ (reference sequence). DNA for the CDR3: TGTGCCAGCAGCCCCTACTCCGGGACAGGGAATGGCTACACCTTC. Translation gives CASSPYSGTGNGYTF.

The V and J genes are TRBV2 and TRBJ2-2; 10 positions match TRBD1. This CDR3 is 16 amino acids long. In germline, CDR1 is SNHLY, CDR2 FYNNEI. V lost 5 bases, J lost 5 bases, and 8 bases stayed unmatched. CDR3 nucleotides: TGTGCCAGCAGTCCCCGACAGGGGGCAAAGACCGGGGAGCTGTTTTTT. Protein product: CASSPRQGAKTGELFF.

The chain recombines TRBV20-1 with TRBJ1-2; 8 bases align to TRBD1. CDR1 is DFQATT, CDR2 SNEGSKA, per germline (reference sequence). The CDR3 contains 14 residues. The junction had 5 bases not matched to a gene; V was cut back by 3 bases and J by 2 bases. The CDR3 coding sequence is TGCAGTGCTAGTTCCGGACAGGGCAACTATGGCTACACCTTC. It is translated as CSASSGQGNYGYTF.

This chain uses TRBV14 with TRBJ2-1; perhaps TRBD2 as D (7 bases). CDR1 is SGHDN, CDR2 FVKESK, per germline. The CDR3 is 17 amino acids. With 4 bases removed from V and 1 base from J, the gap between germline ends came to 17 bases. The CDR3 nucleotides are TGTGCCAGCAGCCTTCCGGAGGGGGGGGTTTCCTACAATGAGCAGTTCTTC. It is translated as CASSLPEGGVSYNEQFF.

The chain employs TRBV7-9 and TRBJ1-3; 7 bases are shared with TRBD1. Unmatched junction bases numbered 10, after V lost 5 bases and J lost 0 bases. This CDR3 has 17 amino acids. Germline CDR1 and CDR2: SEHNR and FQNEAQ (reference sequence). CDR3 nucleotides: TGTGCCAGCAGCACACAACCAGGACAGGACTCTGGAAACACCATATATTTT. Translated, it gives CASSTQPGQDSGNTIYF.

The V gene is TRBV7-2, the J gene TRBJ1-3, with a weak D call TRBD1 (6 bases). CDR3 length equals 15 residues. V lost 1 base and J lost 2, with 9 bases in between. In germline, CDR1 is SGHTA, CDR2 FQGNSA. CDR3 sequence reads: CASSLGTVTGNTIYF. CDR3 DNA: TGTGCCAGCAGCTTAGGGACAGTGACTGGAAACACCATATATTTT.

The gene calls are TRBV5-1 and TRBJ2-1, with TRBD2 as a possible D gene (6 bases). In germline, CDR1 is SGHRS, CDR2 YFSETQ. The germline V and J ends were trimmed by 4 bases and 2 bases, with 16 bases remaining between them. The CDR3 covers 16 residues. The CDR3 spells CASSPLRGGTYNEQFF. The DNA for the CDR3 is TGCGCCAGCAGCCCCCTCCGGGGAGGAACCTACAATGAGCAGTTCTTC.

The chain combines TRBV12-3 or TRBV12-4 with TRBJ1-1; D not certain. The CDR3 has 13 amino acids. The V and J ends lost 7 bases and 0 bases respectively, with 9 bases between them. The CDR3 loop is CASTQTMNTEAFF. The CDR3 DNA reads TGTGCCAGCACCCAAACTATGAACACTGAAGCTTTCTTT.

The chain is built from TRBV2 and TRBJ2-7; no definite D call. V was shortened by 0 bases and J by 3 bases, with 9 bases between the two germline ends. CDR3 length: 14 amino acids. Germline CDR1 reads SNHLY; CDR2 reads FYNNEI. CDR3 nucleotides: TGTGCCAGCAGTGAAGCACACAGAATCTACGAGCAGTACTTC. Its translation: CASSEAHRIYEQYF.

This chain uses TRBV18 with TRBJ1-2, with unresolved D. V gave up 3 bases and J gave up 8 bases, with 10 bases separating them. From germline, CDR1 is KGHSH and CDR2 LQKENI. The CDR3 has 12 residues. CDR3 DNA sequence: TGTGCCAGCTCACCCGACCGGGAGGGCTACACCTTC. Residues: CASSPDREGYTF.

This rearrangement joins TRBV14 to TRBJ1-1, with D perhaps matching TRBD1 (5 bases). Per the germline V gene, CDR1 is SGHDN and CDR2 is FVKESK. The CDR3 runs to 14 residues. Trimming left V 3 bases short and J 4 bases short, with 12 bases between. CDR3 in amino acids: CASSQTSGGTEAFF. CDR3 nucleotide sequence: TGTGCCAGCAGCCAGACATCGGGGGGCACTGAAGCTTTCTTT.

This chain links TRBV2 with TRBJ1-2; 7 bases agree with TRBD1. This CDR3 contains 15 residues. V dropped 6 bases and J dropped 4; count of bases not matched to a gene: 11. Germline lookup yields CDR1 SNHLY and CDR2 FYNNEI. CDR3 nucleotides: TGTGCCAGCAGGCCCAGGGGGAGTGAGGGCTATGGCTACACCTTC. Its protein product is CASRPRGSEGYGYTF.

The rearrangement links TRBV5-4 to TRBJ2-3; 9 nucleotides match TRBD1. This CDR3 has 14 amino acids. The V gene end was trimmed by 1 base and the J gene end by 5 bases; junction bases not matched to a gene: 2. Germline assignment: CDR1 SGHNT and CDR2 YYREEE (reference sequence). CDR3 coding DNA: TGTGCCAGCAGCTTGTGGACAGGGGAAGATACGCAGTATTTT. Its protein product is CASSLWTGEDTQYF. The full variable domain, with the rest looked up from reference TRBV5-4 and TRBJ2-3, is ETGVTQSPTHLIKTRGQQVTLRCSSQSGHNTVSWYQQALGQGPQFIFQYYREEENGRGNFPPRFSGLQFPNYSSELNVNALELDDSALYLCASSLWTGEDTQYFGPGTRLTVL.